This TCR beta chain was sequenced for a study of shared clonotypes between healthy human individuals. General study findings and limits: With a handful of donors compared, approximately 5% of naive CD4 clonotypes were shared.

TCRdb keeps only in-frame clones here, not all; method: immunoSEQ multiplex PCR. This sample has about 2.1 million clones, with roughly 95% found just once. This CDR3 is 15 amino acids long. Trimming left V 4 bases short and J 1 base short, with 13 bases between. Germline CDR1 reads SNHLY; CDR2 reads FYNNEI. It was CD45RO-negative cells, positively selected for CCR7, that made up naive CD8 cells, with terminally differentiated effector memory CD45RA+ cells excluded. Note on this clone: Its antigen is undetermined.

This clonotype originated in a man between 18 and 35 years old in good health. Some clones in this sample may be carry-over from other donors' samples. The rearrangement uses TRBV2 and TRBJ1-1, with a weak D call TRBD1 (5 bases). Material for sequencing was naive CD8+ T cells from PBMCs. This CDR3 is CASSVYLGRNTEAFF. CDR3 DNA sequence: TGTGCCAGCAGTGTGTACTTGGGGCGGAACACTGAAGCTTTCTTT.